This TCR beta chain emerged from a study of metastatic and nonmetastatic thyroid tumors. Study-level information: Samples came from malignant and benign thyroid patients, and repertoires were compared across blood and tumor or nodule tissue.

V gave up 2 bases and J gave up 3 bases, with 8 bases separating them. Germline V CDR1 and CDR2: SGHDT, YYEEEE. This CDR3 comprises 13 residues. Per the original data handling: To classify distant metastasis in papillary thyroid cancer, a model was built from CDR3 differences across clinicopathological groups. MiXCR was used by TCRdb to re-call the PCR reads. The V and J calls and clone size are TCRdb's, not the authors'. The repertoire holds roughly 30,000 clones, with about 20% as singletons. This clone was found many times. Patients underwent thyroid surgery, and none had received any treatment before it.

This receptor was taken from a female donor with papillary thyroid cancer or a benign thyroid nodule (not recorded which). Some clones in this sample may be carry-over from other donors' samples. Sequencing was performed on blood. The gene calls are TRBV5-6 and TRBJ2-5; D is possibly TRBD2 (6 bases). CDR3 sequence reads: CASSFAGKETQYF. Written as DNA, the CDR3 is TGTGCCAGCAGCTTTGCGGGAAAAGAGACCCAGTACTTC.